This T cell receptor (beta chain) came from a study of blood T cells in healthy people across ages. The CDR3 loop spans 17 amino acids. CDR1 and CDR2 from the germline V gene are SEHNR and FQNEAQ (reference sequence). This clonotype turned up a few times. It was with a sample-barcoded 5' primer and a J-beta primer mix that a second PCR of roughly 7 to 12 cycles was run. The template-switch adaptor, which had 12 random nucleotides, put a tag on each cDNA molecule. Sequencing recovered at least 2.5 million CDR3-containing paired-end reads from each sample. TCRdb re-analysed the 5' RACE reads in MiXCR, keeping a single row per CDR3 protein. The table shows fewer than 1,200,000 distinct CDR3 sequences, with approximately 25% occurring only once. This sample also appeared in a second study, on T cells of mothers and their children.

Sequenced: blood. This receptor was taken from a girl aged 2 to 10 in good health. V gene TRBV7-9 combines with J gene TRBJ2-5, with D possibly TRBD2 on 7 matching bases. The better agreement between TRBJ2-1 and the DNA end casts doubt on the J call. The CDR3 region is CASSPHMGGARNNEQFF. CDR3 coding DNA: TGTGCCAGCAGCCCGCACATGGGGGGGGCGAGGAACAATGAGCAGTTCTTC.